This is a list of T cell receptor beta chains from one sample in a study of molecular identifiers for immune sequencing clone quantification. TCRdb re-called the PCR reads with MiXCR, one entry per CDR3 protein. Of some 580,000 distinct CDR3 sequences listed, roughly 23% are singletons. Input material: naive CD8+ T cells from blood, with Jurkat cell RNA spiked in. The receptors originated from a human donor in good health. Some libraries in this study had Jurkat cell RNA spiked in. Both conserved end residues are part of each CDR3. A D gene is named only where the DNA matches it firmly. Clone size appears in some rows only: once, few, many, or a class for an expanded clone.

- TRBD2 TRBJ2-3 TRBV3-1 TGTGCCAGCAGCCAAGCCCCCGGACTAGCGGGGAAAGTGACAGATACGCAGTATTTT CASSQAPGLAGKVTDTQYF
- - TRBJ2-1 TRBV29-1 TGCAGCGGCCGGACGACAGATTGGAATGAGCAGTTCTTC CSGRTTDWNEQFF
many - TRBJ2-7 TRBV20-1 TGCAGTGCTAGAGGTGGGGGGTTGTACGAGCAGTACTTC CSARGGGLYEQYF
many - TRBJ2-3 TRBV29-1 TGCAGCGTTGAAGTACCCCCAGGAACAAGCACAGATACGCAGTATTTT CSVEVPPGTSTDTQYF
- - TRBJ2-2 TRBV19 TGTGCCAGTAGCCCTGAGTTAGCCGGGGAGCTGTTTTTT CASSPELAGELFF
many - TRBJ1-1 TRBV5-1 TGCGCCAGCAGCAATGGACAGTACGGCCCCGAATCTGAAGCTTTCTTT CASSNGQYGPESEAFF
many - TRBJ2-7 TRBV12-3/TRBV12-4 TGTGCCAGCAGTTTAACGGGGGCCAACGAGCAGTACTTC CASSLTGANEQYF
- - TRBJ2-7 TRBV6-2/TRBV6-3 TGTGCCAGCAGTTATCATCCGGGTAACGAGCAGTACTTC CASSYHPGNEQYF
many - TRBJ1-4 TRBV7-9 TGTGCCAGCAGCGAGTCACTCAAGGGCACTAATGAAAAACTGTTTTTT CASSESLKGTNEKLFF
few - TRBJ2-2 TRBV7-9 TGTGCCAGCAGCTTAGCGGAGGGGCTGACCGGGGAGCTGTTTTTT CASSLAEGLTGELFF
- TRBD2 TRBJ2-3 TRBV6-2/TRBV6-3 TGTGCCAGCGAGCGGGGGGGCCTTTCTCGTGCAGATACGCAGTATTTT CASERGGLSRADTQYF
few - TRBJ2-7 TRBV27 TGTGCCAGCACCTCCCGAATGCAGGGCTCCTACGAGCAGTACTTC CASTSRMQGSYEQYF
many - TRBJ2-4 TRBV7-9 TGTGCCAGCAGCTTAGTAGGTCTGGGTGACATTCAGTACTTC CASSLVGLGDIQYF
many - TRBJ1-1 TRBV7-9 TGTGCCAGCCTTCGCCCCTTAGGGAACACTGAAGCTTTCTTT CASLRPLGNTEAFF
- TRBD2 TRBJ2-1 TRBV6-2/TRBV6-3 TGTGCCAGCAGAATAGCGGGGGGCCACAATGAGCAGTTCTTC CASRIAGGHNEQFF
many - TRBJ2-7 TRBV2 TGTGCCAGCAGTGAAATTTTATCCTACGAGCAGTACTTC CASSEILSYEQYF
few - TRBJ2-7 TRBV28 TGTGCCAGCGCCACAAGGCCCACCTACGAGCAGTACTTC CASATRPTYEQYF
few - TRBJ2-7 TRBV7-9 TGTGCCAGCAGCAGCCGGGACCGATACGAGCAGTACTTC CASSSRDRYEQYF
- TRBD2 TRBJ2-7 TRBV27 TGTGCCAGCAGTTTGGCTAGCGGGGCTTCCTACGAGCAGTACTTC CASSLASGASYEQYF
many - TRBJ2-3 TRBV30 TGTGCCTGGAGTGTAGGAGCAGATACGCAGTATTTT CAWSVGADTQYF
many - TRBJ2-4 TRBV12-3/TRBV12-4 TGTGCCAGCACCCCGGACAGTTCTCTAGCCAAAAACATTCAGTACTTC CASTPDSSLAKNIQYF
few - TRBJ2-7 TRBV9 TGTGCCAGCAGCGTAGGGGGTGACGGCTACGAGCAGTACTTC CASSVGGDGYEQYF
many TRBD1 TRBJ2-1 TRBV7-8 TGTGCCAGCAGCCGTGACCAGGGGGCGTACAATGAGCAGTTCTTC CASSRDQGAYNEQFF
few - TRBJ2-2 TRBV19 TGTGCCAGTAGTATCCTCCAAGGAACCGGGGAGCTGTTTTTT CASSILQGTGELFF
- - TRBJ2-7 TRBV13 TGTGCCAGCAGGCTAGACGGGACCTACGAGCAGTACTTC CASRLDGTYEQYF
- - TRBJ2-7 TRBV5-3 TGTGCCAGCAGCTGGGGAGCTTACCCCTACGAGCAGTACTTC CASSWGAYPYEQYF
- - TRBJ2-7 TRBV27 TGTGCCAGCAGTTCCCAGACAGGTTTTGGGCGCGAGCAGTACTTC CASSSQTGFGREQYF
few - TRBJ2-7 TRBV6-5 TGTGCCAGCAGCCGGACCAGGGTTCTTTACGGCGAGCAGTACTTC CASSRTRVLYGEQYF
many TRBD2 TRBJ2-3 TRBV12-3/TRBV12-4 TGTGCCAGCAGTTTCTTTCTAGCGGGAGGCACAGATACGCAGTATTTT CASSFFLAGGTDTQYF
many TRBD1 TRBJ2-7 TRBV28 TGTGCCAGCAGCCATTGGACCGGGACAGATGCCTACGAGGGGTACTTC CASSHWTGTDAYEGYF
many - TRBJ1-1 TRBV6-6 TGTGCCAGCAGTTATGGGGGTCCTGAAGCTTTCTTT CASSYGGPEAFF
- - TRBJ1-2 TRBV7-6 TGTGCCAGCAGCCAGTGGGAGGGGGATTATGGCTACACCTTC CASSQWEGDYGYTF
few - TRBJ2-5 TRBV14 TGTGCCAGCAGCCCTACCTACGACAGGAGACAAGAGACCCAGTACTTC CASSPTYDRRQETQYF
many - TRBJ1-1 TRBV6-5 TGTGCCAGCAGTTACGCTAAAGGAATCGGAAACACTGAAGCTTTCTTT CASSYAKGIGNTEAFF
many - TRBJ1-1 TRBV6-5 TGTGCCAGCAGTAGGGGGGGAACGAACACTGAAGCTTTCTTT CASSRGGTNTEAFF
many - TRBJ2-7 TRBV28 TGTGCCAGCCGGCCGCACCCGAGCTCCTACGAGCAGTACTTC CASRPHPSSYEQYF
- TRBD2 TRBJ2-7 TRBV20-1 TGCAGAGTGAACCAGCGGGAGGGCCTTCAGGAGCAGTACTTC CRVNQREGLQEQYF
few - TRBJ2-1 TRBV20-1 TGCAGTGCTATCGAAAACGGCCCACGATGGAGTGAGCAGTTCTTC CSAIENGPRWSEQFF
few - TRBJ2-7 TRBV13 TGTGCCAGCAGCCCGCGGGCGAGATCCTACGAGCAGTACTTC CASSPRARSYEQYF
few - TRBJ2-2 TRBV5-1 TGCGCCAGCAGCTTGGCCCTAACCGGGGGACAACACACCGGGGAGCTGTTTTTT CASSLALTGGQHTGELFF
few - TRBJ2-7 TRBV29-1 TGCAGCGCCGTTCAGGGCTACGAGCAGTACTTC CSAVQGYEQYF
few TRBD2 TRBJ2-1 TRBV20-1 TGCAGTGCCAACCAACTAGCGGGAGGTTACAATGAGCAGTTCTTC CSANQLAGGYNEQFF
- - TRBJ2-5 TRBV7-9 TGTGCCAGCAGCCCCCCGTTGGGGACGCAAAAACAAGAGACCCAGTACTTC CASSPPLGTQKQETQYF
many - TRBJ1-1 TRBV12-3/TRBV12-4 TGTGCCAGCAGTTTCATAAGCGCTGAAGCTTTCTTT CASSFISAEAFF
few TRBD1 TRBJ2-5 TRBV19 TGTGCCAGTATGGACAGGAGACAAGAGACCCAGTACTTC CASMDRRQETQYF
few - TRBJ2-7 TRBV7-7 TGTGCTAGCAGCTTAGATCGGGGGTCAGGGCTCTTACCCTACGAGCAGTACTTC CASSLDRGSGLLPYEQYF
- TRBD1 TRBJ2-5 TRBV13 TGTGCCAGCAGCTCCAAATTCGGGACAGGGGTACGAGAGACCCAGTACTTC CASSSKFGTGVRETQYF
few - TRBJ2-3 TRBV21-1 TGTGCCAGTATGGAAAGGGGGGTTAGTACGCAGTATTTT CASMERGVSTQYF
many - TRBJ1-3 TRBV25-1 TGTGCCAGCAGTGAATATAGGGCAACTGGAAACACCATATATTTT CASSEYRATGNTIYF
- TRBD1 TRBJ2-5 TRBV9 TGTGCCAGCAGCGCCGAGGGACAGATCCAAGAGACCCAGTACTTC CASSAEGQIQETQYF
few - TRBJ2-1 TRBV4-1 TGCGCCAGCAGCGTCCTACAGGGAGGGTCCTACAATGAGCAGTTCTTC CASSVLQGGSYNEQFF
many TRBD2 TRBJ2-3 TRBV7-6 TGTGCCAGCAGCCCAAGCGGGAGCCGCACAGATACGCAGTATTTT CASSPSGSRTDTQYF
many - TRBJ2-3 TRBV27 TGTGCCAGCAGTTTATTTGGGCGTACCACAGATACGCAGTATTTT CASSLFGRTTDTQYF
- - TRBJ1-2 TRBV27 TGTGCCAGCAGTTTAAGTTACAGGGTAAAATATGTCGATGGCTACACCTTC CASSLSYRVKYVDGYTF
few - TRBJ1-2 TRBV3-1 TGTGCCAGCAGCCCTTCCGGACAGTATTATGGCTACACCTTC CASSPSGQYYGYTF